The sequence of this T cell receptor beta chain was determined in a study of neurological immune-mediated disorders. Overall study findings and caveats: Multiple sclerosis patients had less TCR clonal expansion than even healthy controls, unlike HTLV-1-associated myelopathy.

The length of the CDR3 is 14 residues. Germline assignment: CDR1 DFQATT and CDR2 SNEGSKA (reference sequence). V was trimmed by 0 bases and J by 7 bases, leaving 13 bases between them. As concerns this clonotype: Its antigen is currently unknown.

Every sequencing run gave over 190 million TCR-beta sequences, taken from 15-18 subjects. TCRdb re-called the 5' RACE reads through MiXCR, storing one row per CDR3 protein. The sample yields some 48,000 distinct CDR3 sequences, around a fifth seen once. Regarding time point: technical triplicate 3. For the unsorted libraries, 2 million PBMCs stored at -80 C served as input. The sample was PBMCs. The sequence was collected from a man aged 60 to 75 with HTLV-1-associated myelopathy (HAM/TSP). The chain recombines TRBV20-1 with TRBJ1-5, with D perhaps matching TRBD1 (5 bases). The CDR3 nucleotides read TGCAGTGCTAGAGATCTCGGGGGAGGGCAGCCCCAGCATTTT. It codes for CSARDLGGGQPQHF.